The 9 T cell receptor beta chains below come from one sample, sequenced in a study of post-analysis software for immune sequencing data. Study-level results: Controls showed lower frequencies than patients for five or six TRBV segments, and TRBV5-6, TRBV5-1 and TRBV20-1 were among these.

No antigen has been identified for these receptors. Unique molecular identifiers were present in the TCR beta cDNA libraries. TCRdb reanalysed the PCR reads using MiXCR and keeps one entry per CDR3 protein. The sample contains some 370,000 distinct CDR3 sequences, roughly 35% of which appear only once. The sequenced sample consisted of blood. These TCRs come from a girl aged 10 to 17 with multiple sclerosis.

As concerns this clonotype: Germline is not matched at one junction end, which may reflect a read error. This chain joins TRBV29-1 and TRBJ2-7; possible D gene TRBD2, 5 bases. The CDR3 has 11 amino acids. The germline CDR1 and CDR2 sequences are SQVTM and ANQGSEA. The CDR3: CSVAIAYEQYF. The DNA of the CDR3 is TGTAGCGTCGCTATAGCGTACGAGCAGTACTTC.

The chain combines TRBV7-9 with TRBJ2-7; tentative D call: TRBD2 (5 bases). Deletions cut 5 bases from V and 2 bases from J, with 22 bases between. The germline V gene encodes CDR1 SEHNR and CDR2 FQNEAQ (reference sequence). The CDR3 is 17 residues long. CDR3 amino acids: CASSPPLGLSSAYEQYF. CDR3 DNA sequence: TGTGCCAGCAGCCCGCCTTTAGGACTGTCCTCAGCCTACGAGCAGTACTTC.

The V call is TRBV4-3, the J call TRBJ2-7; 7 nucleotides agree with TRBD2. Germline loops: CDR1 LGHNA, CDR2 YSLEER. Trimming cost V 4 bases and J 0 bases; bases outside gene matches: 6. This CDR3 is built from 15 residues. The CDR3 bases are TGCGCCAGCAGCCCCCACAGGACTAGCTCCTACGAGCAGTACTTC. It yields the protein CASSPHRTSSYEQYF.

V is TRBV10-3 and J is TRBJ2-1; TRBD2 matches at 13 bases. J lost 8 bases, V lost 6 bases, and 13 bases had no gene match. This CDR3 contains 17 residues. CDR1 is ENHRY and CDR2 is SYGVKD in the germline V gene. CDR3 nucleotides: TGTGCCATCAGGATCGAGTTGGGACTAGCGGGGAGGGATGAGCAGTTCTTC. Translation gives CAIRIELGLAGRDEQFF.

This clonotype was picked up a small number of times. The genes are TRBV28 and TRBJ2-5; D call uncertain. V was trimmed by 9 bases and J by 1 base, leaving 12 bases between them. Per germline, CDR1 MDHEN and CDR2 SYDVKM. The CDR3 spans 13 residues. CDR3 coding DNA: TGTGCCAGTACCCGGCGCCTCCAAGAGACCCAGTACTTC. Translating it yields CASTRRLQETQYF.

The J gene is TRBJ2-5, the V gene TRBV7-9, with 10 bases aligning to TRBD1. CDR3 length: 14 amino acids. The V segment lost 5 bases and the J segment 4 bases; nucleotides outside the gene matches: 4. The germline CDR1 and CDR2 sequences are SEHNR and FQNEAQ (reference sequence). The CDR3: CASSTRQGAETQYF. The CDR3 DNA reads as TGTGCCAGCAGCACCCGACAGGGGGCAGAGACCCAGTACTTC.

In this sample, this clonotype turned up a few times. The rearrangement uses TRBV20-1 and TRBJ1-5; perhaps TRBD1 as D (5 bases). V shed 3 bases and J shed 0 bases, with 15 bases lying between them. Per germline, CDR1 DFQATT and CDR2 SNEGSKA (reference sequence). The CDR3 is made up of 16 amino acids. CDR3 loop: CSASRAGIYSNQPQHF. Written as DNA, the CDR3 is TGCAGTGCTAGCCGGGCAGGGATTTATAGCAATCAGCCCCAGCATTTT.

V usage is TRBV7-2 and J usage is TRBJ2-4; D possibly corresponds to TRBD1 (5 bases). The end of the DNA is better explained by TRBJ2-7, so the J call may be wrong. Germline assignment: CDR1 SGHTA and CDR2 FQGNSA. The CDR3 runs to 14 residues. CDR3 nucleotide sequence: TGTGCCAGCAGCCAGCAGGCAGGGAAACACGAGCAGTACTTC. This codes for CASSQQAGKHEQYF.

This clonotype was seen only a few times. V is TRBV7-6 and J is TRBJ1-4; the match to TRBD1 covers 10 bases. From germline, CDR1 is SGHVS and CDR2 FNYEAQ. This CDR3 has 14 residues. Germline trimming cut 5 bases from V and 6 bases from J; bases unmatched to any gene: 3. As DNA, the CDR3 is TGTGCCAGCAGCCAGGGGACAGGGGATGAAAAACTGTTTTTT. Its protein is CASSQGTGDEKLFF. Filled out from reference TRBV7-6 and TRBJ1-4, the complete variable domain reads GAGVSQSPRYKVTKRGQDVALRCDPISGHVSLYWYRQALGQGPEFLTYFNYEAQQDKSGLPNDRFSAERPEGSISTLTIQRTEQRDSAMYRCASSQGTGDEKLFFGSGTQLSVL.